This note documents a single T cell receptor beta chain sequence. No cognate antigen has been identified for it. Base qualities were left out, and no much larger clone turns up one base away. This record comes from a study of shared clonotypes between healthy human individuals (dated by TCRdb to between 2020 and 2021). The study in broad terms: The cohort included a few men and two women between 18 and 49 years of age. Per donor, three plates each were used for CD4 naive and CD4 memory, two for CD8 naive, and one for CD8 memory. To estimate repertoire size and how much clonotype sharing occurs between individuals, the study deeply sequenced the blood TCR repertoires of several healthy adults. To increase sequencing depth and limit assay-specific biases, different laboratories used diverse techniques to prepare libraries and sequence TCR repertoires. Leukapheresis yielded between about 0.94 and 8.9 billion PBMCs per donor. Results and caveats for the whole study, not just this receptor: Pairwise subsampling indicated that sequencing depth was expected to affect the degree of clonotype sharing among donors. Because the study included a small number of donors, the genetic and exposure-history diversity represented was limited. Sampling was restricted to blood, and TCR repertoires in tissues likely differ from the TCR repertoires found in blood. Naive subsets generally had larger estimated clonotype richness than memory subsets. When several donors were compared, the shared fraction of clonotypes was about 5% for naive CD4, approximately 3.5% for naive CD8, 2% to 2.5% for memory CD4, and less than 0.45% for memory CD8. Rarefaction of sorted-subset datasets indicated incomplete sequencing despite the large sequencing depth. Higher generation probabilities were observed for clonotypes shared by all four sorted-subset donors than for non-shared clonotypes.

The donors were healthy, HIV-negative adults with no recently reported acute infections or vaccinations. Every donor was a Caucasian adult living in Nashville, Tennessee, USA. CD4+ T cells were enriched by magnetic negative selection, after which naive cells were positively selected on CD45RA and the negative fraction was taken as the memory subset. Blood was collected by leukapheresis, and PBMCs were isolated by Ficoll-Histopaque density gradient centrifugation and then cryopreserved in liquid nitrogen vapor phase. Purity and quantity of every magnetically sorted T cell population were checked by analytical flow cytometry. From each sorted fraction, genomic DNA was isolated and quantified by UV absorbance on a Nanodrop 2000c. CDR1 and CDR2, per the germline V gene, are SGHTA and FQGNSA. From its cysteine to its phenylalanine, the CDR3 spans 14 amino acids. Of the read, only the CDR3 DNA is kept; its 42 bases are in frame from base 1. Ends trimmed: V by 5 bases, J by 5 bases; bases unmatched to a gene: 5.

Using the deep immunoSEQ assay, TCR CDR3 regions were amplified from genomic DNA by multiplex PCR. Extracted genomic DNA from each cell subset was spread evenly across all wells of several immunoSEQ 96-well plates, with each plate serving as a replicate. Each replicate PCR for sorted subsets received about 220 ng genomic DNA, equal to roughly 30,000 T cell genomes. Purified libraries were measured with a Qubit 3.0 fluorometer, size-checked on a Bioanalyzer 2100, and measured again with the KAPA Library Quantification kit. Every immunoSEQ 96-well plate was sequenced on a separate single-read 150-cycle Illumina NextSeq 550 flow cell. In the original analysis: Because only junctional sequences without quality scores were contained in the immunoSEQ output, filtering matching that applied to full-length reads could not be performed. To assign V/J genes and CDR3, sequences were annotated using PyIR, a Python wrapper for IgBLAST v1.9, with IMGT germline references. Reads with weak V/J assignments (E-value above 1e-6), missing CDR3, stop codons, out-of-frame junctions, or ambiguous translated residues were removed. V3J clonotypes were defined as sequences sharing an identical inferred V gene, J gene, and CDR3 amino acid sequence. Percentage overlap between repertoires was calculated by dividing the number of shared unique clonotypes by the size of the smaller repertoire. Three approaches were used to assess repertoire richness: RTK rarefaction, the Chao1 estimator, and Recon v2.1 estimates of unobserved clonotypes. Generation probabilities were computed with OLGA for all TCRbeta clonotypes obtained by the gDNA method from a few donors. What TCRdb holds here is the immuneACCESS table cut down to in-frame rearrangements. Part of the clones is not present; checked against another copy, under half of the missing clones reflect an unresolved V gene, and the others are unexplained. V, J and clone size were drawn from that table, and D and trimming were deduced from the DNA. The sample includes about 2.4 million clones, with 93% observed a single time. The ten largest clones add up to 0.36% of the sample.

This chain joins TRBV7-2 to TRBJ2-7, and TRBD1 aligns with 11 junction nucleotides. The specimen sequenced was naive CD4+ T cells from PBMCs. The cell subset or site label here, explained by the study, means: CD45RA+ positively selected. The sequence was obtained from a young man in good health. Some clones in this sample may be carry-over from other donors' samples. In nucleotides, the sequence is TGTGCCAGCAGCCAGGACAGGGGGCCCAACGAGCAGTACTTC. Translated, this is CASSQDRGPNEQYF.